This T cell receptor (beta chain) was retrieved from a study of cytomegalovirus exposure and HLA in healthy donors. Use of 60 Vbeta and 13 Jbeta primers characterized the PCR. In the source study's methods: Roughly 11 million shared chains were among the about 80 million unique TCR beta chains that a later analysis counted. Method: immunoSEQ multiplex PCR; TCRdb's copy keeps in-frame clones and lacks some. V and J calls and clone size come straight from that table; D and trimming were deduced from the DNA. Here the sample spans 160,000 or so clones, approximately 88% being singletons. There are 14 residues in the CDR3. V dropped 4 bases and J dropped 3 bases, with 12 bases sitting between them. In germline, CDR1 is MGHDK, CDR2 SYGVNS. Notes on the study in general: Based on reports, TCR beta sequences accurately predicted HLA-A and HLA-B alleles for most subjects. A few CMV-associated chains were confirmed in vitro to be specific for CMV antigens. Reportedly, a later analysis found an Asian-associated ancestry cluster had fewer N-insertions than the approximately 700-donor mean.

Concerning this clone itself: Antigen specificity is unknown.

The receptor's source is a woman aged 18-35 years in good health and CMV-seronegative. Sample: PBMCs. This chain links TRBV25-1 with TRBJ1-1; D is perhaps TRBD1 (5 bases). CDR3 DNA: TGTGCCAGCAGTGCACCCAGGGTGGACACTGAAGCTTTCTTT. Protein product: CASSAPRVDTEAFF.